This T cell receptor beta chain comes out of a study of blood T cell repertoires in COVID-19. Study-wide background: Acute and convalescent COVID-19 samples came from the United States, Italy and Spain. Sources were T cells, B-cell-depleted T cells, or PBMCs; the material itself was cDNA or gDNA.

Germline V lookup: CDR1 SSHAT, CDR2 FNYEAQ (reference sequence). J was trimmed by 2 bases and V by 5 bases; bases with no gene match: 7. The CDR3 is made up of 16 amino acids. The authors' processing: Reference gene primer amplification gave estimated nucleated cell counts. Profiling relied on immunoSEQ multiplex PCR, and the TCRdb table lists in-frame clones only, not all of them. V, J and clone size derive from that table, while D and trimming were established from the DNA sequence. The data show 40,000 to 55,000 clones, roughly 88% seen once. Source material: peripheral blood. J is TRBJ2-7 and V is TRBV7-7; 12 nucleotides line up with TRBD2. The clonotype comes from a woman of 80 years or more with acute or convalescent COVID-19. DNA of the CDR3: TGTGCCAGCAGCCCAGGACTAGCGGGAATACCCTACGAGCAGTACTTC. Translating it yields CASSPGLAGIPYEQYF.